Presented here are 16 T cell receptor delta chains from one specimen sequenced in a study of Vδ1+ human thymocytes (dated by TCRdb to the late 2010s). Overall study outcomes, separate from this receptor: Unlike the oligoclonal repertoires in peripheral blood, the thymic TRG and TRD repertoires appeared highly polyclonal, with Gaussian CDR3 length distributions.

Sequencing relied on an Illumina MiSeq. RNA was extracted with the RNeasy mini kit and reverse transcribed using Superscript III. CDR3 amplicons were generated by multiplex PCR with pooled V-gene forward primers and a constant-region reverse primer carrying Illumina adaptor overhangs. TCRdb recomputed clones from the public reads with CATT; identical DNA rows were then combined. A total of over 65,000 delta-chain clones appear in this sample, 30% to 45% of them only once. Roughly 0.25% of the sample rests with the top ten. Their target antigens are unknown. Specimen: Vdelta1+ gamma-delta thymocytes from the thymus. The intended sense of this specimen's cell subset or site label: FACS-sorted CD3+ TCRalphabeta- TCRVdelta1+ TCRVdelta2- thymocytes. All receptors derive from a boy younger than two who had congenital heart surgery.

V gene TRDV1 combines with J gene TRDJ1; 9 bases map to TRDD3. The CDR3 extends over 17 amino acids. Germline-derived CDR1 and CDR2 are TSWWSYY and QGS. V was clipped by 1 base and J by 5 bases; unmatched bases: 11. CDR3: CALGEPTGGPRLDKLIF. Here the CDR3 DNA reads TGTGCTCTTGGGGAACCCACTGGGGGACCCCGGCTTGATAAACTCATCTTT.

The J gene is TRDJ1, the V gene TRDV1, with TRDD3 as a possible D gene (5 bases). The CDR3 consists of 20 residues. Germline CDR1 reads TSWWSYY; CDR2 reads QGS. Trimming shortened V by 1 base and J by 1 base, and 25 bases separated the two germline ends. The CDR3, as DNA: TGTGCTCTTGGGGAACGTTCCCGCACGGGGGGCAACGGGGCCACCGATAAACTCATCTTT. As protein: CALGERSRTGGNGATDKLIF.

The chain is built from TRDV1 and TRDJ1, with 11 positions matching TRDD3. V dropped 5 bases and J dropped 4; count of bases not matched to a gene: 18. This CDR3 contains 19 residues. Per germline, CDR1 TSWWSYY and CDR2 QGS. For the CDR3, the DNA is TGTGCTCTTGGGAACCGATTGAAATGGGGGATACGGGGGGGCGATAAACTCATCTTT. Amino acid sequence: CALGNRLKWGIRGGDKLIF.

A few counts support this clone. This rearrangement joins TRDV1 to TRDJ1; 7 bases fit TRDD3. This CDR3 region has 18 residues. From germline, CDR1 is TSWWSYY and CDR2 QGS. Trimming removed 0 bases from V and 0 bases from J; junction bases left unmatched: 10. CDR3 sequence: CALGELSPYWGHTDKLIF. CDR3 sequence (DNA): TGTGCTCTTGGGGAACTATCCCCCTACTGGGGACACACCGATAAACTCATCTTT.

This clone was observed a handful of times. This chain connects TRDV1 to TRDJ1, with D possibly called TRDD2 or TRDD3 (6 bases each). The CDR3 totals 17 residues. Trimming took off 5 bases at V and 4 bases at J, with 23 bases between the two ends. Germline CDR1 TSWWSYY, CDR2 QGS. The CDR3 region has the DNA TGTGCTCTTGGGAATTCCTATCCCCCGACTGGGCTCGATAAACTCATCTTT. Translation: CALGNSYPPTGLDKLIF.

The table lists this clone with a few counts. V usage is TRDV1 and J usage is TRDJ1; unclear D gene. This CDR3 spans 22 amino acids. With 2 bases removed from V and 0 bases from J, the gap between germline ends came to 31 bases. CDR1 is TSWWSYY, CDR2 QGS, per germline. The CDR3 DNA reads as TGTGCTCTTGGGGAATTATTCGAGAACCCCGATGTCTGCGAGAGGTACACCGATAAACTCATCTTT. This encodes CALGELFENPDVCERYTDKLIF.

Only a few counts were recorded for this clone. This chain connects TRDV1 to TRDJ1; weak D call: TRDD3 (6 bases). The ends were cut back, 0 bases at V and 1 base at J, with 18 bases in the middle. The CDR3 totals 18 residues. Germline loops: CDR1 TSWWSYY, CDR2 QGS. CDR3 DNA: TGTGCTCTTGGGGAACTATCCCTCGCGGGGATTGCCACCGATAAACTCATCTTT. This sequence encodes CALGELSLAGIATDKLIF.

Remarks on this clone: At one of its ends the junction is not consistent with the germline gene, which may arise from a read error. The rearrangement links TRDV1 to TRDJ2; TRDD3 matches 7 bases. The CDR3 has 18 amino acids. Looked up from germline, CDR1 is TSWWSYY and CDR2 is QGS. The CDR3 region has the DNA TGTGCTCTTGGGGACCAAGCTGGGGGTTCCTCTTTGTCAGCACAACTCTTCTTT. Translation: CALGDQAGGSSLSAQLFF.

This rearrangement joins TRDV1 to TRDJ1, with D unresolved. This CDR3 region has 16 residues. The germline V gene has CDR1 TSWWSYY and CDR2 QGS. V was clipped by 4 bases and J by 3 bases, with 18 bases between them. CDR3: CALGGNIPPTPDKLIF. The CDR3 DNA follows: TGTGCTCTTGGGGGGAACATCCCTCCCACCCCCGATAAACTCATCTTT.

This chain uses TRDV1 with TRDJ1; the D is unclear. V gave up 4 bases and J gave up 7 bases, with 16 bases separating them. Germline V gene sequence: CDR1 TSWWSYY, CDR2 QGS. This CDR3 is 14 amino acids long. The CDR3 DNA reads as TGTGCTCTTGGGGGATGTCAGGCGGACGCTAAACTCATCTTT. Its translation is CALGGCQADAKLIF.

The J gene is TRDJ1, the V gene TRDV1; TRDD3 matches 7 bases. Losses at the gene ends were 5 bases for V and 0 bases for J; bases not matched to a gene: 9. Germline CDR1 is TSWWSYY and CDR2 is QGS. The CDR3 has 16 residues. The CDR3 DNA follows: TGTGCTCTTGGGCCTGGGGGGGAAAAGTACACCGATAAACTCATCTTT. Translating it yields CALGPGGEKYTDKLIF.

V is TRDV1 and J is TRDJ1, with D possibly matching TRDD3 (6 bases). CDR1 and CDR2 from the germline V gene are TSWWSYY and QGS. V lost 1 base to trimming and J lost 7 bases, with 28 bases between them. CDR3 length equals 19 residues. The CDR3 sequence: CALGEPRGTSHAIPGKLIF. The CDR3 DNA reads TGTGCTCTTGGGGAACCGCGGGGGACTTCCCACGCTATCCCGGGTAAACTCATCTTT.

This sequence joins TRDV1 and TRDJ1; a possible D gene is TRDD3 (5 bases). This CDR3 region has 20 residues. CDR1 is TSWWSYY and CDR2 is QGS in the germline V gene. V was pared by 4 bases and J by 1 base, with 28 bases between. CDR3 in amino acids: CALGAPIDGTNGACTDKLIF. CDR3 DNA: TGTGCTCTTGGGGCCCCCATAGACGGGACCAATGGGGCGTGCACCGATAAACTCATCTTT.

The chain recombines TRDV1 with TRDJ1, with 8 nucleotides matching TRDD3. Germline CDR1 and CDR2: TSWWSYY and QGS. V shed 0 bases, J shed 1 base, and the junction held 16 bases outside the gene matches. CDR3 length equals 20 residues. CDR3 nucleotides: TGTGCTCTTGGGGAACTGAGGTCCGACTGGTGGGGGATCCCCACCGATAAACTCATCTTT. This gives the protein CALGELRSDWWGIPTDKLIF.

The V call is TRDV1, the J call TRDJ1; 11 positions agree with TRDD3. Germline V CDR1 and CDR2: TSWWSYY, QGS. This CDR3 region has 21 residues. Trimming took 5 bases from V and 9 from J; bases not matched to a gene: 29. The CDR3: CALGLRGVAYLGDTITQELIF. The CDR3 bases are TGTGCTCTTGGGCTGCGGGGTGTCGCTTATCTGGGGGATACTATCACCCAGGAACTCATCTTT.

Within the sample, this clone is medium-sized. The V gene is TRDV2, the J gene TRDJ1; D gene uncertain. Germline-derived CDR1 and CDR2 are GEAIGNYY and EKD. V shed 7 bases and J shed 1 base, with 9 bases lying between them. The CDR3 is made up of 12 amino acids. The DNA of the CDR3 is TGTGCCTGCGTCTGCCTCACCGATAAACTCATCTTT. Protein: CACVCLTDKLIF.